The 19 T cell receptor beta chains in this list originate from one sample, sequenced in a study of T cell responses to AZD1222 COVID-19 vaccine. The table came from immunoSEQ multiplex PCR; TCRdb's copy has only in-frame clones and leaves some out. Of 110,000 to 150,000 clones in the sample, roughly 92% are singletons; the top ten hold 1.7%. The source was peripheral blood, collected on day 0 of AZD1222 vaccination. These receptors were taken from an adult in good health.

V gene TRBV7-3 combines with J gene TRBJ2-6; 7 nucleotides match TRBD1. V dropped 6 bases and J dropped 10; count of bases not matched to a gene: 6. The CDR3 consists of 13 residues. Germline loops: CDR1 SGHTA, CDR2 FQGTGA. CDR3 DNA sequence: TGTGCCAGCAGTCCCGGGACAGCGAACGTCCTGACTTTC. It translates to CASSPGTANVLTF.

The chain couples TRBV15 to TRBJ2-1; the match to TRBD1 covers 8 bases. Germline CDR1 and CDR2: LNHNV and YYDKDF (reference sequence). Unmatched junction bases numbered 6, after V lost 1 base and J lost 4 bases. The CDR3 sequence is 16 residues long. The CDR3 loop reads CATSRGGRGLYNEQFF. The CDR3 DNA sequence: TGTGCCACCAGCAGAGGGGGCAGGGGGCTTTACAATGAGCAGTTCTTC.

The chain links TRBV18 to TRBJ2-7, with a tentative D call TRBD1 (6 bases). Germline V gene data show CDR1 as KGHSH and CDR2 as LQKENI. CDR3 length: 14 amino acids. Trimming left V 2 bases short and J 3 bases short, with 11 bases between. The chain's CDR3 is CASSPFRDNYEQYF. The CDR3 coding sequence is TGTGCCAGCTCACCATTCCGGGACAACTACGAGCAGTACTTC.

This clone has just one count. The gene calls are TRBV5-6 and TRBJ1-1; the D gene is possibly TRBD1 (5 bases). The V gene's germline CDR1 is SGHDT and CDR2 YYEEEE. The CDR3 has 14 amino acids. V lost 4 bases and J lost 10, with 20 bases in between. In DNA form, the CDR3 reads TGTGCCAGCAGCGAAAGCGGGGCGCTGGTAAGAGCTTTCTTT. It encodes CASSESGALVRAFF. Combining the CDR3 with reference TRBV5-6 and TRBJ1-1 gives the whole variable domain DAGVTQSPTHLIKTRGQQVTLRCSPKSGHDTVSWYQQALGQGPQFIFQYYEEEERQRGNFPDRFSGHQFPNYSSELNVNALLLGDSALYLCASSESGALVRAFFGQGTRLTVV.

This clone was observed a handful of times. The chain's CDR3 is CASSYRNGNQPQHF. The CDR3 bases are TGTGCCAGCAGTTACCGAAATGGCAATCAGCCCCAGCATTTT. The chain combines TRBV6-6 with TRBJ1-5; no reliable D call. The CDR3 covers 14 residues. CDR1 and CDR2 (germline): MNHNY, SVGAGI (reference sequence). The V end lost 2 bases, the J end lost 2 bases, and 7 bases lay between the germline ends.

The V call is TRBV18, the J call TRBJ2-4, with 9 bases fitting TRBD1. From germline, CDR1 is KGHSH and CDR2 LQKENI. This CDR3 spans 14 amino acids. With V trimmed by 2 bases and J by 7 bases, 3 bases remained unmatched. The CDR3 nucleotides read TGTGCCAGCTCACCAGGGACAGGGAGGAACATTCAGTACTTC. Translating it yields CASSPGTGRNIQYF. The variable domain in full, completed from reference TRBV18 and TRBJ2-4, reads NAGVMQNPRHLVRRRGQEARLRCSPMKGHSHVYWYRQLPEEGLKFMVYLQKENIIDESGMPKERFSAEFPKEGPSILRIQQVVRGDSAAYFCASSPGTGRNIQYFGAGTRLSVL.

The count of this clone is one. The rearrangement joins TRBV5-1 to TRBJ1-1; D uncertain. V shed 2 bases and J shed 0 bases, with 5 bases lying between them. The CDR3 extends over 13 amino acids. CDR1 and CDR2 (germline): SGHRS, YFSETQ. CDR3 in DNA: TGCGCCAGCAGCTTAAGCGTGAACACTGAAGCTTTCTTT. Translated, it gives CASSLSVNTEAFF. Drawing the rest from reference TRBV5-1 and TRBJ1-1, the complete variable domain is KAGVTQTPRYLIKTRGQQVTLSCSPISGHRSVSWYQQTPGQGLQFLFEYFSETQRNKGNFPGRFSGRQFSNSRSEMNVSTLELGDSALYLCASSLSVNTEAFFGQGTRLTVV.

The V and J genes are TRBV10-3 and TRBJ1-2; D uncertain. Between the trimmed V and J ends, which lost 11 bases and 1 base, there was a span of 11 bases. The CDR3 covers 12 residues. Germline CDR1 ENHRY, CDR2 SYGVKD. The CDR3 region has the DNA TGTGCCGGCGCAAGTAGTAACTATGGCTACACCTTC. It yields the protein CAGASSNYGYTF.

In this sample, this clone turned up a few times. The chain carries TRBV30 and TRBJ2-2; no firm D call. The germline V gene encodes CDR1 GTSNPN and CDR2 SVGIG (reference sequence). Trimming stripped 2 bases from V and 1 base from J, with 11 bases between. The CDR3 has 15 residues. CDR3 sequence (DNA): TGTGCCTGGAGTCCCCCGAACAGGAACACCGGGGAGCTGTTTTTT. Translated: CAWSPPNRNTGELFF.

As to this clone: Within the sample, other DNA sequences also encode this same CDR3. The chain combines TRBV6-5 with TRBJ2-5, with TRBD1 as a possible D gene (5 bases). CDR1 is MNHEY and CDR2 is SVGAGI in the germline V gene. The V end lost 6 bases, the J end lost 5 bases, and 13 bases lay between the germline ends. The CDR3 is 13 amino acids. Here the CDR3 DNA reads TGTGCCAGCAGCAGCAGGGCGTGGGAGACCCAGTACTTC. It encodes CASSSRAWETQYF.

The chain uses TRBV27 and TRBJ1-1; possible D gene TRBD1, 5 bases. Trimming took off 7 bases at V and 0 bases at J, with 9 bases between the two ends. Germline loops: CDR1 MNHEY, CDR2 SMNVEV (reference sequence). CDR3 length equals 13 residues. CDR3 in DNA: TGTGCCAGCAAGGACACGGTGAACACTGAAGCTTTCTTT. This sequence encodes CASKDTVNTEAFF.

This clone has more than one count but fewer than ten. The rearrangement uses TRBV7-2 and TRBJ2-1, with D perhaps TRBD2 (5 bases). The CDR3 totals 15 residues. Germline values: CDR1 SGHTA, CDR2 FQGNSA. Trimming cost V 1 base and J 3 bases, with 10 bases left between them. The CDR3 region has the DNA TGTGCCAGCAGCTTAGGAGCGGACTTCTACAATGAGCAGTTCTTC. Protein product: CASSLGADFYNEQFF.

In this sample, this clone turned up a few times. J is TRBJ1-1 and V is TRBV2, with 8 bases matching TRBD1. Germline CDR1 is SNHLY and CDR2 is FYNNEI. The ends lost 7 bases at V and 1 base at J; junction bases unmatched: 11. There are 16 residues in the CDR3. The CDR3 sequence: CASIRKDRVPNTEAFF. CDR3 DNA sequence: TGTGCCAGCATCCGTAAGGACAGGGTTCCGAACACTGAAGCTTTCTTT.

The V call is TRBV3-1 (or the pseudogene TRBV3-2), the J call TRBJ2-5; D is unclear. This CDR3 is 13 amino acids long. V lost 3 bases, J lost 5 bases, and 10 bases lay in between. The germline V gene encodes CDR1 LGHDT and CDR2 YNNKEL (reference sequence). CDR3 in DNA: TGTGCCAGCAGCCAGGGTCATATGGAGACCCAGTACTTC. This encodes CASSQGHMETQYF.

The rearrangement joins TRBV7-9 to TRBJ1-6, with 7 bases aligning to TRBD1. With V trimmed by 1 base and J by 7 bases, 1 base remained unmatched. There are 14 residues in the CDR3. In germline, CDR1 is SEHNR, CDR2 FQNEAQ (reference sequence). CDR3 in amino acids: CASSLEGANSPLHF. Here the CDR3 DNA reads TGTGCCAGCAGCTTAGAGGGGGCGAATTCACCCCTCCACTTT.

The chain carries TRBV27 and TRBJ1-1, with unresolved D. The V and J ends lost 2 bases and 1 base respectively, with 8 bases between them. This CDR3 has 14 residues. Germline CDR1 is MNHEY and CDR2 is SMNVEV (reference sequence). This CDR3 reads CASSLRAQNTEAFF. CDR3 bases: TGTGCCAGCAGTTTAAGAGCCCAGAACACTGAAGCTTTCTTT.

This chain connects TRBV27 to TRBJ2-3, with TRBD2 identical over 11 bases. The CDR3 consists of 21 residues. Germline assignment: CDR1 MNHEY and CDR2 SMNVEV (reference sequence). V lost 6 bases, J lost 2 bases, and 22 bases stayed unmatched. The CDR3: CASSWSWTSGCWVLVTDTQYF. The DNA for the CDR3 is TGTGCCAGCAGCTGGTCGTGGACTAGCGGGTGTTGGGTATTGGTCACAGATACGCAGTATTTT.

J is TRBJ1-1 and V is TRBV19; 7 bases agree with TRBD1. This CDR3 contains 15 residues. The V gene end was trimmed by 3 bases and the J gene end by 5 bases; junction bases not matched to a gene: 9. Germline V lookup: CDR1 LNHDA, CDR2 SQIVND (reference sequence). Here the CDR3 DNA reads TGTGCCAGTAGTATTCTGACAGGGCTTGGGACTGAAGCTTTCTTT. It is translated as CASSILTGLGTEAFF.

Turning to this clone: Other DNA variants within this sample encode the same CDR3. The rearrangement links TRBV18 to TRBJ2-2; D gene unclear. Germline-derived CDR1 and CDR2 are KGHSH and LQKENI. Trimming took 2 bases from V and 5 from J, leaving 3 bases between them. The CDR3 has 12 residues. The CDR3 sequence: CASSPRTGELFF. CDR3 nucleotide sequence: TGTGCCAGCTCACCAAGGACCGGGGAGCTGTTTTTT.